This T cell receptor (beta chain) appears in the sequencing data of a study of T cells in Graves' hyperthyroidism and ophthalmopathy. The study's findings and limits: Blood also held most thyroid clonotypes expanded beyond 0.001. In validation, the model predicted ophthalmopathy. These predictions came a median roughly 7.1 months before onset.

Ten or more counts support this clonotype. No antigen is known for it. There were TCR beta CDR3 regions amplified from RNA transcripts. First-round RT-PCR of the TCR CDR3 relied on the HTBI primer set. Via MiXCR, TCRdb re-called the multiplex PCR reads, giving one row per CDR3 protein. The sample has 600,000 to 650,000 distinct CDR3 sequences, more than 20% seen once. PBMCs were derived from about 10 ml fresh peripheral blood. Trimming took off 2 bases at V and 3 bases at J, with 11 bases between the two ends. Germline V gene lookup returns CDR1 GTSNPN and CDR2 SVGIG (reference sequence). CDR3 length equals 14 residues.

The rearrangement links TRBV30 to TRBJ1-5; no firm D call. The material sequenced was blood. This TCR came from a young man with Graves' ophthalmopathy. CDR3 DNA: TGTGCCTGGAGTAACCAGGTCCACAATCAGCCCCAGCATTTT. Protein sequence: CAWSNQVHNQPQHF.